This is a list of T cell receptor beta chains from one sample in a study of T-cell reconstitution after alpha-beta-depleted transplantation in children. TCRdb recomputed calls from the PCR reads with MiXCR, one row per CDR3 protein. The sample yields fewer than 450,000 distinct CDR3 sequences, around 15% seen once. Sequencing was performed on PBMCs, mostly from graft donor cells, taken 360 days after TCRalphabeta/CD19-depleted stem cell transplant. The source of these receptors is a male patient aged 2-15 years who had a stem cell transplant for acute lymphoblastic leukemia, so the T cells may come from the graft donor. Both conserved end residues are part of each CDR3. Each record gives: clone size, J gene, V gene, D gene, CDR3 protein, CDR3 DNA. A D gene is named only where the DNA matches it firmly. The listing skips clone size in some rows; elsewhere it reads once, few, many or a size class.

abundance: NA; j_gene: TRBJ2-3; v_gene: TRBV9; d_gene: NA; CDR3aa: CASAQSPGAVTDTQYF; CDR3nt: TGTGCCAGCGCACAGTCCCCGGGAGCTGTCACAGATACGCAGTATTTT
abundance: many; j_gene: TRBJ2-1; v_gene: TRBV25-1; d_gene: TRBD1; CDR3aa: CASSETLHRGENYNEQFF; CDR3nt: TGTGCCAGCAGTGAAACTCTTCACAGGGGGGAAAACTACAATGAGCAGTTCTTC
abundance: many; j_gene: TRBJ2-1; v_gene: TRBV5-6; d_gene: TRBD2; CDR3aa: CASSPGTSSVLFF; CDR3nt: TGTGCCAGCAGCCCTGGGACTAGTTCCGTATTGTTCTTC
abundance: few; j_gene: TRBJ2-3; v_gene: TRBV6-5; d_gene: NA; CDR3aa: CASSYESSPRVEYF; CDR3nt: TGTGCCAGCAGTTACGAGTCTTCCCCGCGCGTAGAGTATTTT
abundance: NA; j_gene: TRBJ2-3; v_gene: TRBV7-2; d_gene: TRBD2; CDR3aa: CASSALAVTDTQYF; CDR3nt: TGTGCCAGCAGCGCGCTAGCGGTTACAGATACGCAGTATTTT
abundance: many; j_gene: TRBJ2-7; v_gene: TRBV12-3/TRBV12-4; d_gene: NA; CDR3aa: CASSLFSGPFISEQYF; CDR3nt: TGTGCCAGCAGTTTATTTAGCGGCCCCTTCATCTCCGAGCAGTACTTC
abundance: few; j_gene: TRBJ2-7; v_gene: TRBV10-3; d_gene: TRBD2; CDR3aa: CAISDASGSGGYEQYF; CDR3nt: TGTGCCATCAGTGATGCCAGCGGGAGTGGGGGCTACGAGCAGTACTTC
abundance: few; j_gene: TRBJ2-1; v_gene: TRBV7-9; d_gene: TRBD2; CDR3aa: CASSLVFRTSGTHEQFF; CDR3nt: TGTGCCAGCAGCTTAGTCTTTCGGACTAGCGGGACACATGAGCAGTTCTTC
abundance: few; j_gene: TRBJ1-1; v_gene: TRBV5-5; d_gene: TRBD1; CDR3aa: CASSRRQGYTEAFF; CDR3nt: TGTGCCAGCAGCCGGAGACAGGGGTACACTGAAGCTTTCTTT
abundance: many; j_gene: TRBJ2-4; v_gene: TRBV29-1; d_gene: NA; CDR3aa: CSVGPRVNIQYF; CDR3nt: TGCAGCGTTGGCCCCAGGGTCAACATTCAGTACTTC
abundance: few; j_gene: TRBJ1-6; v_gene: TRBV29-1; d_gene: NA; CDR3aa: CSVSTTSWGPLHF; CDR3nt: TGCAGCGTTTCGACAACCTCCTGGGGTCCCCTCCACTTT
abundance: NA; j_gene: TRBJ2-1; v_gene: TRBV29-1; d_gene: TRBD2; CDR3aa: CSVVGGASGDWGSYNEQFF; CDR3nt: TGCAGCGTTGTAGGAGGGGCTAGCGGGGACTGGGGCTCCTACAATGAGCAGTTCTTC
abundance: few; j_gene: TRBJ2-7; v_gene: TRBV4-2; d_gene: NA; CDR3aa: CASSRGTHTYEQYF; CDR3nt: TGTGCCAGCAGCCGAGGGACTCATACCTACGAGCAGTACTTC
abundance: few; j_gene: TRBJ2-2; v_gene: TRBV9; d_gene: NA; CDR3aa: CASSVGVAGELFF; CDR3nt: TGTGCCAGCAGCGTAGGCGTGGCCGGGGAGCTGTTTTTT
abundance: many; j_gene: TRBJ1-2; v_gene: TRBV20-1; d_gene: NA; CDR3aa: CSARERGSYGYTF; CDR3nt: TGCAGTGCTAGAGAGCGGGGTAGCTATGGCTACACCTTC
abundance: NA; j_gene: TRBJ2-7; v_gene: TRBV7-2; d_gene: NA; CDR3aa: CASSLAGSEQYF; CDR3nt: TGTGCCAGCAGCTTAGCTGGAAGCGAGCAGTACTTC
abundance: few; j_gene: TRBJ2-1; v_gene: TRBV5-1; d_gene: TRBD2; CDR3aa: CARLPAGGVIYNEQFF; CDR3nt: TGCGCCAGGCTACCAGCGGGAGGCGTAATTTACAATGAGCAGTTCTTC
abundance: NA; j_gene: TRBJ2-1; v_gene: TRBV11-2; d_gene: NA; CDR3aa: CASSLDTRGGNNEQFF; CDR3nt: TGTGCCAGCAGCTTAGATACCCGAGGCGGAAACAATGAGCAGTTCTTC
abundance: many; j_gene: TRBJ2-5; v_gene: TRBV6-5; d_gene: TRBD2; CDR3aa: CASSYDVSGSQETQYF; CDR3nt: TGTGCCAGCAGTTACGACGTTAGCGGGAGTCAAGAGACCCAGTACTTC
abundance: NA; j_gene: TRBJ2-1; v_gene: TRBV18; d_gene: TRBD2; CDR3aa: CASSPTSGRDEQFF; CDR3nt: TGTGCCAGCTCACCAACTAGCGGGAGGGACGAGCAGTTCTTC
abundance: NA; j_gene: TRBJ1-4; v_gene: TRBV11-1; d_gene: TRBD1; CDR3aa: CASSSRDRGYYEKLFF; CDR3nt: TGTGCCAGCAGCTCCCGGGACAGGGGGTATTATGAAAAACTGTTTTTT
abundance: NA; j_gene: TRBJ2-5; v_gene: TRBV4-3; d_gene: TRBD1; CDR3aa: CASSQGDSYQETQYF; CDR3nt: TGCGCCAGCAGCCAGGGGGACAGCTACCAAGAGACCCAGTACTTC
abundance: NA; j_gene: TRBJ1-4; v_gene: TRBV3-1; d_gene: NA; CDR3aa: CASSQDLRGEKLFF; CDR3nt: TGTGCCAGCAGCCAAGATTTAAGGGGTGAAAAACTGTTTTTT
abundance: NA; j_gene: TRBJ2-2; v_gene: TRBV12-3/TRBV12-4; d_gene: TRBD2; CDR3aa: CASKSGRVSEELFF; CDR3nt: TGTGCCAGCAAGAGCGGGAGGGTGTCCGAGGAGCTGTTTTTT
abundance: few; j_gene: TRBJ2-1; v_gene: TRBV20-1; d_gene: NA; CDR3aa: CSAPDSPSSYNEQFF; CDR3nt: TGCAGTGCCCCGGACTCCCCGAGCTCCTACAATGAGCAGTTCTTC
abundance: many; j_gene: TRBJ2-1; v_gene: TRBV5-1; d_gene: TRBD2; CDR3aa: CASSLLAGASYNEQFF; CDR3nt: TGCGCCAGCAGCCTCCTAGCGGGAGCTTCCTACAATGAGCAGTTCTTC
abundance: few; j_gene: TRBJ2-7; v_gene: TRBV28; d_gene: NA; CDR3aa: CASSSPMGIYEQYF; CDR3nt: TGTGCCAGCAGTTCCCCTATGGGCATCTACGAGCAGTACTTC
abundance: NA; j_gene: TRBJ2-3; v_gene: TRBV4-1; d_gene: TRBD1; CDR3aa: CASSLKGWGQAAGDTQYF; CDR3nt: TGCGCCAGCAGCCTCAAAGGGTGGGGACAGGCCGCAGGAGATACGCAGTATTTT
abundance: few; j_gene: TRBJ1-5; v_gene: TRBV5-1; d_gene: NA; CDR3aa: CASSWGSNQPQHF; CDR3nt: TGCGCCAGCAGCTGGGGTAGCAATCAGCCCCAGCATTTT
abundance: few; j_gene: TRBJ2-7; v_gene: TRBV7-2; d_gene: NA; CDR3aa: CASSFTRGNSYEQYF; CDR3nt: TGTGCCAGCAGCTTTACTCGGGGAAACTCCTACGAGCAGTACTTC
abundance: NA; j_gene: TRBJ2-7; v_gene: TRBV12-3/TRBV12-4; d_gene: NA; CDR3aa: CASRKRVGPYEQYF; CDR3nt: TGTGCCAGCAGAAAGCGGGTCGGGCCCTACGAGCAGTACTTC
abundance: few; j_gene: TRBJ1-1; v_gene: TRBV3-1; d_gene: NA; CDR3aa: CASSHGTSGGTEAFF; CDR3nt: TGTGCCAGCAGCCACGGGACATCGGGAGGCACTGAAGCTTTCTTT
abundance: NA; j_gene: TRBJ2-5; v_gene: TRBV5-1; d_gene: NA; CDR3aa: CASSRRDWETQYF; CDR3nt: TGCGCCAGCAGCCGGCGGGACTGGGAGACCCAGTACTTC
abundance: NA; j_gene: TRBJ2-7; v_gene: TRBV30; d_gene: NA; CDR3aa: CAWSYLGTIEEQYF; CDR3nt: TGTGCCTGGAGTTATTTAGGTACCATCGAGGAGCAGTACTTC